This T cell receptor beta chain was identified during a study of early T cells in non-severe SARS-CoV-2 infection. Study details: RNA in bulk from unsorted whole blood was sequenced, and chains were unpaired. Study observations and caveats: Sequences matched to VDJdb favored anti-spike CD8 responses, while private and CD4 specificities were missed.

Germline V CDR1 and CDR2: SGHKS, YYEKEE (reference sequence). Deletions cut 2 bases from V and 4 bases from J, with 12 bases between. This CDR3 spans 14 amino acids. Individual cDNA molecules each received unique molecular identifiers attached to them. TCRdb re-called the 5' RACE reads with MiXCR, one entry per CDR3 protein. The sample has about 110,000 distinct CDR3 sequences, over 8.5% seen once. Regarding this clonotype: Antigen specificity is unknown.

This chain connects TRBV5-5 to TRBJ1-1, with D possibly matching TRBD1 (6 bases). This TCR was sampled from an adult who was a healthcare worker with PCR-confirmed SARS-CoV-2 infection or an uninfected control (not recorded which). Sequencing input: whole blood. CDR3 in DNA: TGTGCCAGCAGCTTATGGGGGGCACTCACTGAAGCTTTCTTT. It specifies CASSLWGALTEAFF.